This is a list of T cell receptor beta chains from one sample in a study of cytomegalovirus exposure and HLA in healthy donors. Some clones are missing from TCRdb's copy, which holds only in-frame ones; the method was immunoSEQ multiplex PCR. Here the sample spans 95,000 to 100,000 clones, 77% being singletons. Sequenced material: PBMCs. These receptors were collected from a female donor in good health and CMV-seronegative. The CDR3 runs from the conserved cysteine through the conserved F or W. A D gene is named only where the DNA matches it firmly. Size is omitted from some rows. Given values are once, few, many or a class for expanded clones.

size: NA
V: TRBV5-4
J: TRBJ1-1
D: NA
CDR3: CASSTLQGANTEAFF
DNA: TGTGCCAGCAGCACATTACAGGGCGCGAACACTGAAGCTTTCTTT

size: once
V: TRBV5-8
J: TRBJ2-7
D: TRBD2
CDR3: CASSLDFGWLAGGSYEQYF
DNA: TGTGCCAGCAGCTTGGACTTCGGGTGGCTAGCGGGGGGTTCCTACGAGCAGTACTTC

size: NA
V: TRBV6-6
J: TRBJ2-7
D: TRBD1
CDR3: CASRPDRTYEQYF
DNA: TGTGCCAGCAGACCGGACAGGACCTACGAGCAGTACTTC

size: NA
V: TRBV5-1
J: TRBJ2-3
D: TRBD2
CDR3: CASSSSGGGLTDTQYF
DNA: TGCGCCAGCAGCTCTAGCGGGGGGGGCCTCACAGATACGCAGTATTTT

size: NA
V: TRBV6-5
J: TRBJ2-3
D: NA
CDR3: CALGLAGITDTQYF
DNA: TGTGCCTTAGGGCTTGCGGGCATCACAGATACGCAGTATTTT

size: NA
V: TRBV13
J: TRBJ2-5
D: TRBD1
CDR3: CASSERQGEETQYF
DNA: TGTGCCAGCAGCGAACGACAGGGAGAAGAGACCCAGTACTTC

size: once
V: TRBV5-1
J: TRBJ1-1
D: NA
CDR3: CASSLVGLDRTEAFF
DNA: TGCGCCAGCAGCCTGGTTGGCCTCGACAGAACTGAAGCTTTCTTT

size: NA
V: TRBV19
J: TRBJ2-1
D: TRBD2
CDR3: CASSIDSVGGGYNEQFF
DNA: TGTGCCAGTAGTATAGATTCCGTCGGGGGAGGGTACAATGAGCAGTTCTTC

size: few
V: TRBV5-8
J: TRBJ1-1
D: TRBD1
CDR3: CASSLDRGLSNPFF
DNA: TGTGCCAGCAGCCTGGACAGGGGGCTGAGTAACCCTTTCTTT

size: NA
V: TRBV5-8
J: TRBJ1-3
D: TRBD1
CDR3: CASSLEGGTGNTIYF
DNA: TGTGCCAGCAGCTTGGAAGGGGGCACTGGAAACACCATATATTTT

size: few
V: TRBV6-6
J: TRBJ1-3
D: TRBD1
CDR3: CASTNGQGGGNTIYF
DNA: TGTGCCAGCACCAACGGACAGGGGGGAGGAAACACCATATATTTT

size: NA
V: TRBV19
J: TRBJ1-1
D: TRBD1
CDR3: CASSHRDRGRDEAFF
DNA: TGTGCCAGTAGTCACCGGGACAGGGGGCGAGATGAAGCTTTCTTT

size: NA
V: TRBV30
J: TRBJ1-5
D: NA
CDR3: CAWSVQEGQPQHF
DNA: TGTGCCTGGAGTGTCCAGGAAGGCCAGCCCCAGCATTTT

size: NA
V: TRBV28
J: TRBJ2-1
D: NA
CDR3: CASSLSYNEQFF
DNA: TGTGCCAGCAGTTTGAGTTACAATGAGCAGTTCTTC

size: few
V: TRBV6-5
J: TRBJ1-2
D: NA
CDR3: CASSPGADYGYTF
DNA: TGTGCCAGCAGTCCAGGGGCTGACTATGGCTACACCTTC

size: NA
V: TRBV5-1
J: TRBJ1-1
D: TRBD1
CDR3: CASSPAGGYTEAFF
DNA: TGCGCCAGCAGCCCGGCAGGGGGCTACACTGAAGCCTTCTTT

size: NA
V: TRBV7-9
J: TRBJ1-1
D: TRBD1
CDR3: CSSSPGQGMNTEAFF
DNA: TGTTCCAGCAGCCCTGGACAGGGCATGAACACTGAAGCTTTCTTT

size: NA
V: TRBV25-1
J: TRBJ1-1
D: NA
CDR3: CASSLATSGGVEAFF
DNA: TGTGCCAGCAGTTTAGCGACCAGTGGAGGCGTTGAAGCTTTCTTT

size: NA
V: TRBV6-1
J: TRBJ1-2
D: NA
CDR3: CASSRGSNYGYTF
DNA: TGTGCCAGCAGTCGCGGGTCCAACTATGGCTACACCTTC

size: NA
V: TRBV27
J: TRBJ2-1
D: NA
CDR3: CATEGQRNEQFF
DNA: TGTGCCACCGAAGGACAACGGAATGAGCAGTTCTTC

size: few
V: TRBV7-9
J: TRBJ1-4
D: NA
CDR3: CASSLGTGLANEKLFF
DNA: TGTGCCAGCAGCTTAGGTACAGGGTTGGCTAATGAAAAACTGTTTTTT

size: few
V: TRBV5-1
J: TRBJ1-4
D: NA
CDR3: CASSLEAGNNEKLFF
DNA: TGCGCCAGCAGCTTGGAGGCGGGGAATAATGAAAAACTGTTTTTT

size: NA
V: TRBV2
J: TRBJ2-1
D: NA
CDR3: CASSEGTYNEQFF
DNA: TGTGCCAGCAGTGAAGGAACATACAATGAGCAGTTCTTC

size: NA
V: TRBV4-2
J: TRBJ1-6
D: NA
CDR3: CASSQELAGDTSPLHF
DNA: TGTGCCAGCAGCCAAGAGCTTGCGGGGGATACTTCACCCCTCCACTTT